The clone carrying this TCR beta chain came up a few times. This record comes from a study of blood T cell repertoires in COVID-19. Whole-study context: Samples came from the United States, Italy and Spain, spanning acute and convalescent COVID-19.

As handled by the study authors: Reference gene primer amplification gave estimated nucleated cell counts. TCRdb's copy holds only in-frame clones and misses some; the assay was immunoSEQ multiplex PCR. V, J and clone size derive from that table, while D and trimming were established from the DNA sequence. Of about 34,000 clones listed, 75% are singletons. Sequencing was carried out using peripheral blood. The sequence was collected from a man aged 80 or over with active or convalescent COVID-19.

This CDR3 reads CASRETRQPQHF. For the CDR3, the DNA is TGTGCCAGCAGGGAGACGAGACAGCCCCAGCATTTT. The V and J genes are TRBV2 and TRBJ1-5; D is undetermined. Looked up from germline, CDR1 is SNHLY and CDR2 is FYNNEI. The CDR3 extends over 12 amino acids. The V end lost 6 bases, the J end lost 7 bases, and 10 bases lay between the germline ends.